Below, one TCR beta chain is given with its context. Germline V CDR1 and CDR2: ENHRY, SYGVKD. This CDR3 region has 14 residues. Trimming took 5 bases from V and 8 from J; bases not matched to a gene: 6. The sample originates from a study of blood T cell repertoires in COVID-19. Overall study: Samples came from the United States, Italy and Spain, spanning acute and convalescent COVID-19.

Profiled with immunoSEQ multiplex PCR; TCRdb holds only in-frame clones, not every one. Of about 200,000 clones listed, about 83% are singletons. Sequencing was carried out using PBMCs or T cells enriched from blood (not recorded which). The chain links TRBV10-3 to TRBJ2-1; 10 bases are shared with TRBD2. The origin of this receptor is a man in his forties or fifties with acute COVID-19. The CDR3 here is CAISTIAGGHEQFF. The CDR3 DNA is TGTGCCATCAGTACAATAGCGGGAGGCCATGAGCAGTTCTTC.